This note documents a single T cell receptor (beta chain) sequence. What it binds is unknown. This specimen belongs to a study of OX40 agonist ivuxolimab in advanced cancers. Sequencing used immunoSEQ multiplex PCR; TCRdb keeps in-frame clones, though not all of them. The sample holds approximately 15,000 clones, almost 95% seen once. Study observations and caveats: The expanded peripheral T cells' antigen specificity was not determined.

CDR1 and CDR2 (germline): PRHDT, FYEKMQ (reference sequence). This CDR3 is 15 amino acids long. V gave up 1 base and J gave up 3 bases, with 10 bases separating them. Sequencing used CD4+ or CD8+ T cells sorted from blood, obtained in a trial of the OX40 agonist ivuxolimab. The chain couples TRBV13 to TRBJ2-1; D is unclear. This TCR was sampled from an adult with an advanced solid tumor such as melanoma, head and neck, liver or kidney cancer. The CDR3 loop reads CASSLDGVLYNEQFF. The CDR3 coding sequence is TGTGCCAGCAGCTTAGATGGCGTTCTCTACAATGAGCAGTTCTTC.